A few counts support the clone carrying this T cell receptor (beta chain). Its matching antigen is unknown. The data derive from a study of CD8 T cells in ankylosing spondylitis. The CDR3 has 15 residues. The V end lost 1 base, the J end lost 6 bases, and 13 bases lay between the germline ends. Per germline, CDR1 SGHTA and CDR2 FQGNSA. General observations from the study: Earlier work had already found some motif variants in reactive arthritis synovial fluid and blood. Those disease-linked clones were CD8+; they were also relatively rare in peripheral blood. About 8 highly homologous variants made up a TCR beta motif, and this motif appeared characteristic of ankylosing spondylitis blood.

MiXCR was run by TCRdb on the 5' RACE reads, yielding one entry per CDR3 protein. Of fewer than 650,000 distinct CDR3 sequences in the sample, roughly an eighth were seen once. The receptor was derived from a male donor with ankylosing spondylitis. J is TRBJ1-5 and V is TRBV7-2; D may be TRBD1 (5 bases). Material for sequencing was blood, either unsorted or a sorted T cell fraction (not recorded which). In DNA form, the CDR3 reads TGTGCCAGCAGCTTAGTGCAGGGAGTGGTTCAGCCCCAGCATTTT. Its protein is CASSLVQGVVQPQHF.